Sequencing of this TCR beta chain was carried out in a study of CD8+ T cells in alopecia areata. Study in general: Using the percentage of affected scalp area, treated patients' severity was scored.

Regarding the study as a whole: Mice gave a clearer picture of TCR sharing than patients did, possibly for HLA-related reasons. Expanded CD8+ clones among the top 100, as well as scalp clonality, were significantly decreased by tofacitinib. Baseline CD8+ expansion's link to response remains uncertain, as there was one nonresponder.

As to treatment: oral pan-JAK inhibitor, 5-10 mg twice daily. This clone was detected once. Its antigen is still unknown. Sequencing templates came from extracted RNA that was reverse transcribed into cDNA. The data were produced by immunoSEQ multiplex PCR, yet TCRdb's version contains in-frame clones alone and is incomplete. Among around 190,000 clones listed, just under 65% were seen once. The sequencing here drew on CD4+ T cells sorted from blood, taken around week 49, from a patient treated with tofacitinib. The sequence derives from a human donor with alopecia areata.

In nucleotides, the CDR3 is TGTGCCAGCAGTCCACTTCGTTCAGGGGGTCGTCAGCCCCAGCATTTT. Its protein product is CASSPLRSGGRQPQHF. V usage is TRBV27 and J usage is TRBJ1-5, with 7 bases identical to TRBD1. This CDR3 spans 16 amino acids. V gave up 5 bases and J gave up 6 bases; unmatched junction bases: 13. Germline V CDR1 and CDR2: MNHEY, SMNVEV (reference sequence).